This T cell receptor beta chain was captured by sequencing in a study of early T cells in non-severe SARS-CoV-2 infection. Across the whole study: Sequenced material consisted of bulk RNA (from unsorted whole blood), and chains were unpaired.

In TCRdb, the 5' RACE reads were re-called with MiXCR into one record per CDR3 protein. The table lists approximately 20,000 distinct CDR3 sequences, around 5.9% of them singletons. V lost 6 bases, J lost 0 bases, and 11 bases lay in between. This CDR3 spans 14 amino acids. Per the germline V gene, CDR1 is KGHSH and CDR2 is LQKENI. This clonotype was recorded at least ten times. This sequence originates from an adult who was a healthcare worker with PCR-confirmed SARS-CoV-2 infection or an uninfected control (not recorded which). The sequenced sample consisted of whole blood. The rearrangement links TRBV18 to TRBJ1-1; weak D call: TRBD1 (5 bases). The CDR3, as DNA: TGTGCCAGCTCTTACCAGGGCCTGAACACTGAAGCTTTCTTT. Its protein is CASSYQGLNTEAFF.